These 29 T cell receptor beta chains came from one sample sequenced in a study of siplizumab effects on memory and regulatory T cells. Data came from immunoSEQ multiplex PCR; TCRdb stores just in-frame clones and leaves some out. The data contain roughly 110,000 clones, roughly 95% of them singletons. The sequencing sample was made of non-Treg CD4+ T cells sorted from blood. These TCRs come from a human donor in good health.

The V call is TRBV29-1, the J call TRBJ2-3, with 9 bases fitting TRBD2. Germline CDR1 and CDR2: SQVTM and ANQGSEA. With 3 bases clipped from V and 0 bases from J, the junction kept 4 bases outside the gene matches. The CDR3 spans 15 residues. The CDR3 sequence: CSVDLAGTSTDTQYF. In DNA, the CDR3 is TGCAGCGTTGACCTAGCGGGGACTAGCACAGATACGCAGTATTTT.

J is TRBJ2-3 and V is TRBV7-6; D gene unclear. V gave up 3 bases and J gave up 2 bases, with 6 bases separating them. The CDR3 is 13 residues long. Germline V gene sequence: CDR1 SGHVS, CDR2 FNYEAQ. DNA for the CDR3: TGTGCCAGCAGCTTGAGCATCACAGATACGCAGTATTTT. Protein product: CASSLSITDTQYF.

The chain links TRBV25-1 to TRBJ2-7; D might be TRBD1 or TRBD2, each matching 5 bases. This CDR3 is built from 14 residues. Germline V CDR1 and CDR2: MGHDK, SYGVNS. V dropped 1 base and J dropped 4 bases, with 11 bases sitting between them. In DNA, the CDR3 is TGTGCCAGCAGTGAATTGGGACGGACATACGAGCAGTACTTC. Translation: CASSELGRTYEQYF.

This rearrangement joins TRBV11-1 to TRBJ2-1, with TRBD1 identical over 7 bases. The CDR3 contains 13 residues. The germline gives CDR1 SGHAT, CDR2 FQDESV (reference sequence). V trimming: 7 bases; J trimming: 9 bases; junction bases outside the gene matches: 9. CDR3 DNA sequence: TGTGCCAGCAATCCCACAGGGGCGGGTGAGCAGTTCTTC. Its protein is CASNPTGAGEQFF.

The chain combines TRBV2 with TRBJ2-5; 14 nucleotides line up with TRBD2. The J call is in doubt because the DNA end fits TRBJ2-7 better. Looked up from germline, CDR1 is SNHLY and CDR2 is FYNNEI. The CDR3 is 18 amino acids. As DNA, the CDR3 is TGTGCCAGCAGTGAAGCGGGCTCAGGGACTAGCGGGGGCTACGAGCAGTACTTC. Its translation: CASSEAGSGTSGGYEQYF.

CDR3: CASSVGLGRSSPLHF. The CDR3 DNA follows: TGTGCCAGCAGCGTAGGTTTAGGCCGGAGTTCACCCCTCCACTTT. J is TRBJ1-6 and V is TRBV9; D gene uncertain. Per the germline V gene, CDR1 is SGDLS and CDR2 is YYNGEE. CDR3 length: 15 residues. Trimming left V 0 bases short and J 9 bases short, with 13 bases between.

The rearrangement links TRBV5-6 to TRBJ2-5; 9 bases map to TRBD1. Germline CDR1 is SGHDT and CDR2 is YYEEEE. The junction had 2 bases not matched to a gene; V was cut back by 0 bases and J by 5 bases. The CDR3 sequence is 14 residues long. The CDR3 nucleotides read TGTGCCAGCAGCTTGGACAGGGGGCGTGAGACCCAGTACTTC. Protein sequence: CASSLDRGRETQYF.

The J gene is TRBJ1-2, the V gene TRBV18; D not certain. This CDR3 has 14 amino acids. Trimming left V 3 bases short and J 7 bases short, with 15 bases between. Germline CDR1 is KGHSH and CDR2 is LQKENI. DNA for the CDR3: TGTGCCAGCTCACCCCCCTCCACCGAGGGTGGCTACACCTTC. Amino acids: CASSPPSTEGGYTF.

The chain has TRBV29-1 and TRBJ2-7; TRBD1 matches 9 bases. CDR3 length equals 13 residues. Germline assignment: CDR1 SQVTM and CDR2 ANQGSEA. The trim removed 7 bases at V and 3 bases at J, leaving 7 bases unmatched. CDR3 sequence: CSGSDRGHYEQYF. The CDR3 DNA follows: TGCAGCGGATCGGACAGGGGACACTACGAGCAGTACTTC.

The gene calls are TRBV7-2 and TRBJ1-2; no definite D call. CDR1 is SGHTA and CDR2 is FQGNSA in the germline V gene. The CDR3 loop spans 13 amino acids. V was shortened by 2 bases and J by 8 bases, with 12 bases between the two germline ends. This CDR3 reads CASSLSPYDGYTF. The CDR3 DNA follows: TGTGCCAGCAGCTTATCCCCCTATGACGGCTACACCTTC.

The CDR3 region has the DNA TGTGCCAGCAGCTTAGAGTTAGGATGGGGAAACACCATATATTTT. Protein product: CASSLELGWGNTIYF. The genes are TRBV11-2 and TRBJ1-3; D ambiguous. Germline-derived CDR1 and CDR2 are SGHAT and FQNNGV. The V and J ends lost 0 bases and 4 bases respectively, with 10 bases between them. The CDR3 totals 15 residues.

This chain connects TRBV29-1 to TRBJ2-1; 7 nucleotides line up with TRBD2. CDR1 and CDR2 from the germline V gene are SQVTM and ANQGSEA. The length of the CDR3 is 14 residues. V trimming: 7 bases; J trimming: 6 bases; junction bases outside the gene matches: 12. CDR3 region: CSARTSGLINEQFF. In nucleotides, the CDR3 is TGCAGCGCCCGGACTAGTGGGTTGATCAATGAGCAGTTCTTC.

The gene calls are TRBV6-5 and TRBJ2-7; D unclear. The germline V and J ends were trimmed by 2 bases and 7 bases, with 9 bases remaining between them. This CDR3 contains 12 residues. Germline-derived CDR1 and CDR2 are MNHEY and SVGAGI. The CDR3 DNA reads as TGTGCCAGCAGTTACAATACCGGGGAGCAGTACTTC. Protein: CASSYNTGEQYF.

The chain has TRBV6-1 and TRBJ2-2, with TRBD1 identical over 8 bases. Trimming removed 3 bases from V and 4 bases from J; junction bases left unmatched: 10. Germline V gene sequence: CDR1 MNHNS, CDR2 SASEGT. This CDR3 has 17 amino acids. The CDR3 loop is CASSEGARTGFTGELFF. The CDR3 DNA reads TGTGCCAGCAGTGAGGGAGCCCGGACAGGGTTCACCGGGGAGCTGTTTTTT.

This sequence joins TRBV2 and TRBJ1-5; 11 bases agree with TRBD1. With 5 bases clipped from V and 4 bases from J, the junction kept 4 bases outside the gene matches. Germline V lookup: CDR1 SNHLY, CDR2 FYNNEI. This CDR3 comprises 15 residues. CDR3 protein: CASSTDRGQNQPQHF. The CDR3 DNA follows: TGTGCCAGCAGTACGGACAGGGGGCAAAATCAGCCCCAGCATTTT. The variable domain in full, with the rest retrieved from reference TRBV2 and TRBJ1-5, is EPEVTQTPSHQVTQMGQEVILRCVPISNHLYFYWYRQILGQKVEFLVSFYNNEISEKSEIFDDQFSVERPDGSNFTLKIRSTKLEDSAMYFCASSTDRGQNQPQHFGDGTRLSIL.

The rearrangement links TRBV30 to TRBJ1-2; D is possibly TRBD1 (6 bases). The germline V gene has CDR1 GTSNPN and CDR2 SVGIG (reference sequence). This CDR3 region has 13 residues. V shed 4 bases and J shed 4 bases, with 13 bases lying between them. The CDR3 DNA sequence: TGTGCCTGGATCAACCAGGGGACCTATGGCTACACCTTC. Translation: CAWINQGTYGYTF.

The chain is built from TRBV13 and TRBJ1-6; 11 bases match TRBD1. V lost 0 bases and J lost 5; bases outside the gene matches: 9. The germline V gene has CDR1 PRHDT and CDR2 FYEKMQ (reference sequence). The CDR3 extends over 19 amino acids. The CDR3 reads CASSLGWPKGQGDNSPLHF. CDR3 nucleotides: TGTGCCAGCAGCTTAGGTTGGCCCAAGGGACAGGGGGATAATTCACCCCTCCACTTT.

This chain joins TRBV7-3 and TRBJ2-2; the match to TRBD2 covers 10 bases. Germline lookup yields CDR1 SGHTA and CDR2 FQGTGA. This CDR3 is 16 amino acids long. V gave up 5 bases and J gave up 7 bases; unmatched junction bases: 10. The CDR3 loop reads CASSPKAGGPFGELFF. CDR3 nucleotides: TGTGCCAGCAGCCCCAAAGCGGGGGGGCCATTCGGGGAGCTGTTTTTT.

The chain uses TRBV25-1 and TRBJ2-7; possibly TRBD2 for D (5 bases). With 8 bases removed from V and 2 bases from J, the gap between germline ends came to 16 bases. The germline CDR1 and CDR2 sequences are MGHDK and SYGVNS. This CDR3 comprises 14 residues. CDR3 nucleotides: TGTGCCAGCTCGGAACGGGGTGGACCCTACGAGCAGTACTTC. Its translation is CASSERGGPYEQYF.

This chain links TRBV2 with TRBJ1-1, with 12 positions matching TRBD1. The CDR3 is 15 amino acids. The germline V gene encodes CDR1 SNHLY and CDR2 FYNNEI. The V and J ends lost 6 bases and 11 bases, in that order; junction bases with no gene match: 13. The CDR3 DNA reads as TGTGCCAGCAGGGATACCCCGGGACAGGGGGCGCCGGCTTTCTTT. It codes for CASRDTPGQGAPAFF.

The rearrangement links TRBV5-1 to TRBJ2-5; 9 positions agree with TRBD1. The ends lost 3 bases at V and 5 bases at J; junction bases unmatched: 5. Germline CDR1 and CDR2: SGHRS and YFSETQ. CDR3 length equals 14 residues. CDR3 region: CASSSGTGRETQYF. The CDR3 nucleotides are TGCGCCAGCAGCTCCGGGACAGGGAGGGAGACCCAGTACTTC.

The chain joins TRBV30 to TRBJ2-3; the D gene is possibly TRBD2 (6 bases). The CDR3 extends over 18 amino acids. Germline lookup yields CDR1 GTSNPN and CDR2 SVGIG (reference sequence). The germline V and J ends were trimmed by 2 bases and 6 bases, with 27 bases remaining between them. The CDR3 spells CAWSSSRRLPPREDTQYF. The CDR3 nucleotides are TGTGCCTGGAGTTCAAGCCGGCGACTACCCCCCCGGGAGGATACGCAGTATTTT.

The V gene is TRBV6-5, the J gene TRBJ1-3; D is perhaps TRBD1 (6 bases). The CDR3 has 16 amino acids. Trimming stripped 2 bases from V and 1 base from J, with 12 bases between. From germline, CDR1 is MNHEY and CDR2 SVGAGI. The CDR3 is CASSYDTGISGNTIYF. CDR3 in DNA: TGTGCCAGCAGTTACGACACAGGGATTTCTGGAAACACCATATATTTT.

This clone was detected once. J is TRBJ2-5 and V is TRBV28; D gene uncertain. The better agreement between TRBJ2-7 and the DNA end casts doubt on the J call. The CDR3 is 13 residues long. Per the germline V gene, CDR1 is MDHEN and CDR2 is SYDVKM. The CDR3 DNA sequence: TGTGCCAGCAGTTTATTTGGCCCACGCGAGCAGTACTTC. This gives the protein CASSLFGPREQYF.

There are a few counts of this clone. The chain employs TRBV11-3 and TRBJ1-1; 7 nucleotides agree with TRBD1. This CDR3 comprises 15 residues. CDR1 and CDR2 from the germline V gene are SGHNT and YENEEA. Trimming took 1 base from V and 2 from J; bases not matched to a gene: 4. CDR3 sequence: CASSLGGQRNTEAFF. The CDR3 region has the DNA TGTGCCAGCAGCTTAGGGGGACAGCGAAACACTGAAGCTTTCTTT.

The chain couples TRBV7-9 to TRBJ2-3; 9 bases agree with TRBD2. The CDR3 has 16 residues. V was pared by 2 bases and J by 0 bases, with 3 bases of the junction left unmatched. Germline CDR1 reads SEHNR; CDR2 reads FQNEAQ (reference sequence). The CDR3 nucleotides are TGTGCCAGCAGCTTAACCGCGGGGGGGAGCACAGATACGCAGTATTTT. Translation gives CASSLTAGGSTDTQYF.

The gene calls are TRBV7-8 and TRBJ1-2; D remains unclear. CDR1 is SGHVS and CDR2 is FQNEAQ in the germline V gene. The CDR3 is 13 amino acids. V dropped 1 base and J dropped 7 bases, with 10 bases sitting between them. The CDR3 DNA sequence: TGTGCCAGCAGCTTAGATGGGATCGGTGGCTACACCTTC. Encoded protein: CASSLDGIGGYTF.

The gene calls are TRBV6-5 and TRBJ2-1, with no clear D. This CDR3 comprises 13 residues. The V gene lost 0 bases and the J gene lost 12 bases, with 12 bases spanning the gap. Germline V gene sequence: CDR1 MNHEY, CDR2 SVGAGI. The CDR3 loop is CASSYSSSLGQFF. In nucleotides, the CDR3 is TGTGCCAGCAGTTACTCTTCGTCTTTGGGGCAGTTCTTC.

The genes are TRBV2 and TRBJ1-5; D may be TRBD1 (5 bases). Germline V lookup: CDR1 SNHLY, CDR2 FYNNEI. The length of the CDR3 is 13 residues. Trimming shortened V by 6 bases and J by 5 bases, and 11 bases separated the two germline ends. This CDR3 is CASRQVEYQPQHF. The CDR3 nucleotides are TGTGCCAGCAGACAGGTCGAGTATCAGCCCCAGCATTTT.